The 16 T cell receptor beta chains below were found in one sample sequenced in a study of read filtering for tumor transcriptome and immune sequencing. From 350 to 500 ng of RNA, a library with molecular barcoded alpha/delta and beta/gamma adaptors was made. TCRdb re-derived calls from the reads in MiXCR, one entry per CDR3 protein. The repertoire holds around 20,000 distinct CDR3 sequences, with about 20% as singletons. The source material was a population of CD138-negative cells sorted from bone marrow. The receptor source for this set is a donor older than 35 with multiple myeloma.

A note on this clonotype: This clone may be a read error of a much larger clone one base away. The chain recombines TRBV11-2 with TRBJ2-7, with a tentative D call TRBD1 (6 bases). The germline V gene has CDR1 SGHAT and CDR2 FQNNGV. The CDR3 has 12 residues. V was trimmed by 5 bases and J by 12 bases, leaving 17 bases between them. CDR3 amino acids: CASSPDSVWRYF. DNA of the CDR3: TGTGCCAGCAGCCCGGACAGCGTGTGGCGGTACTTC.

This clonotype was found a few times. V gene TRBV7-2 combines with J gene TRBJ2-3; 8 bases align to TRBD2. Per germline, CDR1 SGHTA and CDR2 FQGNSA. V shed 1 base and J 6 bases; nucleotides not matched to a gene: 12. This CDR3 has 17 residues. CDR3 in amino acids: CASSLDGLAVPVDTQYF. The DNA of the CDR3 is TGTGCCAGCAGCTTAGATGGACTAGCTGTTCCAGTGGATACGCAGTATTTT. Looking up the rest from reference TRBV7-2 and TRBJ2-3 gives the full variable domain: GAGVSQSPSNKVTEKGKDVELRCDPISGHTALYWYRQSLGQGLEFLIYFQGNSAPDKSGLPSDRFSAERTGGSVSTLTIQRTQQEDSAVYLCASSLDGLAVPVDTQYFGPGTRLTVL.

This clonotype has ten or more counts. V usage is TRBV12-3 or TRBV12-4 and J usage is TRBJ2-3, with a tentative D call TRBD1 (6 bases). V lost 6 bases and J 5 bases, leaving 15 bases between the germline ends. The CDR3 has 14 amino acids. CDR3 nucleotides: TGTGCCAGCAGGATTCGGACAGCCCGAGATACGCAGTATTTT. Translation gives CASRIRTARDTQYF.

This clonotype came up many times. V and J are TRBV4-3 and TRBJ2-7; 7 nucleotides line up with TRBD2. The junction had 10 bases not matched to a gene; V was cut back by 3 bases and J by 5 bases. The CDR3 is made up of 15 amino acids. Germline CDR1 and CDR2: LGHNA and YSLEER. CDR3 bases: TGCGCCAGCAGCCAGGACCGGGCGGGGGTGAACGAGCAGTACTTC. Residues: CASSQDRAGVNEQYF.

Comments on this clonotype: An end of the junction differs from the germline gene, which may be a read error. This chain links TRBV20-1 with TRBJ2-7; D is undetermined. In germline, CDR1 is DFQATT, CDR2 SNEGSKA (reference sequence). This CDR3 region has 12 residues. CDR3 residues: CSARDGLDEQYF. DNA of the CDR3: TGCAGTGCTCGAGACGGGCTCGACGAGCAGTACTTC.

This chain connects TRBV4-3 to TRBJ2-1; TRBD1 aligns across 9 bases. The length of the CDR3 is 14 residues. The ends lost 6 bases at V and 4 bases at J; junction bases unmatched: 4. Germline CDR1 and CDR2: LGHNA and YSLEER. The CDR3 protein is CASRDRGDYNEQFF. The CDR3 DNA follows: TGCGCCAGCAGGGACAGGGGAGATTACAATGAGCAGTTCTTC.

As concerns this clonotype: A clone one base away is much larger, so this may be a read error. The CDR3 sequence: CASSQMTRKDYEQYF. The DNA for the CDR3 is TGCGCCAGCAGCCAGATGACCAGGAAAGACTACGAGCAGTACTTC. This chain connects TRBV4-1 to TRBJ2-7; no clear D gene. Germline values: CDR1 MGHRA, CDR2 YSYEKL. Trimming pared 3 bases from V and 3 bases from J, leaving 15 bases between. The CDR3 runs to 15 residues.

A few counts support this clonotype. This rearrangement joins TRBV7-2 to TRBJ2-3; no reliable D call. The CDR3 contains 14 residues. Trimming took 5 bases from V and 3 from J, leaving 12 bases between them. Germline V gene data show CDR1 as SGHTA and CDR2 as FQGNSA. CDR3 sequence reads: CASSPNRATDTQYF. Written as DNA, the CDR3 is TGTGCCAGCAGCCCGAACCGGGCAACAGATACGCAGTATTTT.

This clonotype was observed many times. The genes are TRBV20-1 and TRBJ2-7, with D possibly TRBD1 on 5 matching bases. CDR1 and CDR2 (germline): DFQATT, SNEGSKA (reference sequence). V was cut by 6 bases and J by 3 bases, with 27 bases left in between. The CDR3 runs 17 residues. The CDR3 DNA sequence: TGCAGTGCCCCATCCCAAGGCCAGGGATCCCATAACTACGAGCAGTACTTC. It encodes CSAPSQGQGSHNYEQYF.

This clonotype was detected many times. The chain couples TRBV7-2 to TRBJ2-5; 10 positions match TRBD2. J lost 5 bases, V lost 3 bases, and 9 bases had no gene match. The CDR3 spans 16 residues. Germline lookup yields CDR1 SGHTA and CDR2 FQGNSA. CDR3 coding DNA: TGTGCCAGCAGCTTCGCAGCGGGAGGGCCGGGTGAGACCCAGTACTTC. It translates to CASSFAAGGPGETQYF.

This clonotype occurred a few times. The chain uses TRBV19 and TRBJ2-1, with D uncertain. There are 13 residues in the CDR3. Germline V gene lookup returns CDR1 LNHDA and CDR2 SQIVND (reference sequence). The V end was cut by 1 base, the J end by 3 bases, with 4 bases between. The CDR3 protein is CASSIAHYNEQFF. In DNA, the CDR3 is TGTGCCAGTAGTATAGCTCACTACAATGAGCAGTTCTTC.

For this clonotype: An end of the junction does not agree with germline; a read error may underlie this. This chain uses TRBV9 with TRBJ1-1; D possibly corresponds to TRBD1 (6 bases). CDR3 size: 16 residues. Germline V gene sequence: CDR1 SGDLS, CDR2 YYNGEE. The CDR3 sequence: CASGVVRGGWGEEAFF. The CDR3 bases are TGTGCCAGCGGCGTAGTAAGGGGGGGCTGGGGAGAAGAAGCTTTCTTT.

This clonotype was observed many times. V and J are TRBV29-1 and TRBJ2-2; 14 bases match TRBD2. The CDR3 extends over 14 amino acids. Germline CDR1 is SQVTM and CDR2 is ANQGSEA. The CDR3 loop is CSGTSGSGTGELFF. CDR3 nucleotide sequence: TGCAGTGGGACTAGCGGGAGTGGCACCGGGGAGCTGTTTTTT.

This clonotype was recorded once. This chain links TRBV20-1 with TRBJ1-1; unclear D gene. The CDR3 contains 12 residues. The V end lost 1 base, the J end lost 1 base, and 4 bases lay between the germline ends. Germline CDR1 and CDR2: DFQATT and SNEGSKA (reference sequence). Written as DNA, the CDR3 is TGCAGTGCTAGAGCCCCGAACACTGAAGCTTTCTTT. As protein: CSARAPNTEAFF.

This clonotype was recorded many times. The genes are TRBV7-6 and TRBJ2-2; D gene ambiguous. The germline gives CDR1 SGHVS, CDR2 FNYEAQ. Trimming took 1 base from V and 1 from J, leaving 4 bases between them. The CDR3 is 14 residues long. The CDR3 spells CASSLVQNTGELFF. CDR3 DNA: TGTGCCAGCAGCTTAGTACAGAACACCGGGGAGCTGTTTTTT.

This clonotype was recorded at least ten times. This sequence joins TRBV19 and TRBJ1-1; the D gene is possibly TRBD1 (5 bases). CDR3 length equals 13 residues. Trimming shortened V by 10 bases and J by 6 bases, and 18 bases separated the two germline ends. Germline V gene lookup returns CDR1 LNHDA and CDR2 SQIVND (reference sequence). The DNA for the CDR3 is TGTGCCACCCGATGGGACCGTCTCTCTGAAGCTTTCTTT. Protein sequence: CATRWDRLSEAFF.